These T cell receptor beta chains were read from a single sample in a study of CD8+ T cells in alopecia areata. Measured with immunoSEQ multiplex PCR; TCRdb has only the in-frame clones, and not every one. Among fewer than 250,000 clones, 45% to 75% were seen once, and the ten largest hold over 0.55%. The sequencing used CD4+ T cells sorted from blood, collected at week 4, from a patient treated with tofacitinib. The source of these receptors is a human donor with alopecia areata. The CDR3 runs from the conserved cysteine through the conserved F or W.

v_gene	CDR3aa
TRBV29-1	CSDDGYTF
TRBV30	CAWRAGSADTQYF
TRBV1	CTSSRGTSALQETQYF
TRBV29-1	CSVWSPNYGYTF
TRBV23-1	CASSQFLDREGEPQHF
TRBV5-6	CASSFGLAGPNEQFF
TRBV4-2	CASSQDIPGQSYNEQFF
TRBV5-4	CASSLGTLAGANVLTF
TRBV23-1	CASSPHAGTTGELFF
TRBV7-3	CASSFLPGTGAPRGELFF
TRBV9	CASSVAGPNEKLFF
TRBV5-1	CASSLGASGTDTQYF
TRBV7-2	CASSLSTGAGDQPQHF
TRBV6-5	CASSFGGNQPQHF
TRBV29-1	CSVGGGQETQYF
TRBV4-3	CASSQENDLRNEQYF
TRBV6-5	CASSRPGYGYTF
TRBV4-2	CASSQTLAGGDTQYF
TRBV9	CASSPMLSGELFF
TRBV30	CALKTGTPYEQYF
TRBV11-2	CASSLDQAGSATQYF
TRBV25-1	CASSDLSGGANVLTF
TRBV5-1	CASSFTDSGNTIYF
TRBV7-2	CASSLKGGMNTEAFF